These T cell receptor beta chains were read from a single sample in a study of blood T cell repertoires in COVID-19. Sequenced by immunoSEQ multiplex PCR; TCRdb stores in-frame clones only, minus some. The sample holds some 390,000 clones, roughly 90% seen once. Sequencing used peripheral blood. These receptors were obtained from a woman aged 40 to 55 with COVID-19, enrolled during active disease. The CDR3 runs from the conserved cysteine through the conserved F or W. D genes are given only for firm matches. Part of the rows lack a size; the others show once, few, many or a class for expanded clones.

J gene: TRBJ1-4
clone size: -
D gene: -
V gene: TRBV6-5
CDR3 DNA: TGTGCCAGCAGTTACTCTACGCAGGCACTTAATGAAAAACTGTTTTTT
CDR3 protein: CASSYSTQALNEKLFF

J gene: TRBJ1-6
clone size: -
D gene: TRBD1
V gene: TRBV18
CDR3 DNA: TGTGCCAGCTCACCACGGACAGGGGTCAATTCACCCCTCCACTTT
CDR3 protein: CASSPRTGVNSPLHF

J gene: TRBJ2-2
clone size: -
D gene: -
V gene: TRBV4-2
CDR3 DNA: TGTGCCAGCAGTTCCGCCGGGGAGCTGTTTTTT
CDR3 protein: CASSSAGELFF

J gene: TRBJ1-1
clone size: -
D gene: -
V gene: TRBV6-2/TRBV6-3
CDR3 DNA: TGTGCCAGCAGTCACAGGGATCACACTGAAGCTTTCTTT
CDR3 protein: CASSHRDHTEAFF

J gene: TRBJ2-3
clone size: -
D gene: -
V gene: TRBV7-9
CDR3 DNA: TGTGCCAGCAGCTTAGGACAGAGCACAGATACGCAGTATTTT
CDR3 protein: CASSLGQSTDTQYF

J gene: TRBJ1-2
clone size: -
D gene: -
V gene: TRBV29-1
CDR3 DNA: TGCAGCGTCTCGGGCCGGCAGGGCGACTATGGCTACACCTTC
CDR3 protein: CSVSGRQGDYGYTF

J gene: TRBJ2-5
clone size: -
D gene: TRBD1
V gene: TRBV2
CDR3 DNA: TGTGCCAGCAGTGGAAGGACAGGGATAGAGACCCAGTACTTC
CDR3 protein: CASSGRTGIETQYF

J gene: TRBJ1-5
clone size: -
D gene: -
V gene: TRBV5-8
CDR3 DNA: TGTGCCAGCAGCTTACGGGGAGTAAGCAATCAGCCCCAGCATTTT
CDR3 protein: CASSLRGVSNQPQHF

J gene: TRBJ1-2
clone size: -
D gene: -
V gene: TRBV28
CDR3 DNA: TGTGCCAGCAGTCCCATAGGACAGCCCTATGGCTACACCTTC
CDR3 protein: CASSPIGQPYGYTF

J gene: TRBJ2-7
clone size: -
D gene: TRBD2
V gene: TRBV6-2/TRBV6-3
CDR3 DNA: TGTGCCAGCAGTTACTCACTAGCGGGAGTAAACGAGCAGTACTTC
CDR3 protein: CASSYSLAGVNEQYF

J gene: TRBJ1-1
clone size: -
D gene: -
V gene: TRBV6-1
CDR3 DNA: TGTGCCAGCAGTGAATATTTGAGGCAGTTCGAAGCTTTCTTT
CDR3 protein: CASSEYLRQFEAFF

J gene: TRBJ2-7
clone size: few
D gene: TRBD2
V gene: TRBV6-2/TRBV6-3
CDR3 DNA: TGTGCCAGCAGTTACTCAGCGGGGTCCTACGAGCAGTACTTC
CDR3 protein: CASSYSAGSYEQYF

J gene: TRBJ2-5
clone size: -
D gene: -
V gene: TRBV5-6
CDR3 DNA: TGTGCCAGCAGCTTGCCTAGTCGCCCAGGGGAGACCCAGTACTTC
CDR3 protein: CASSLPSRPGETQYF

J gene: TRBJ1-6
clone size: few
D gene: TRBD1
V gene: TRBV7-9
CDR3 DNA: TGTGCCAGCAGCTTAGGGGAAGGGGGCGGTTCACCCCTCCACTTT
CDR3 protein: CASSLGEGGGSPLHF

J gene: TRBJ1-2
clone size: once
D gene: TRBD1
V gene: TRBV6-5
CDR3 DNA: TGTGCCAGCAGTAGGGGACAGGGGAATGGCTACACCTTC
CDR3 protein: CASSRGQGNGYTF

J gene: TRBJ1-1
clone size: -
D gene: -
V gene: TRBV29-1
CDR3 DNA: TGCAGCGTCCATATCGTAGGGCAGGGGCGGACTGAAGCTTTCTTT
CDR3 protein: CSVHIVGQGRTEAFF

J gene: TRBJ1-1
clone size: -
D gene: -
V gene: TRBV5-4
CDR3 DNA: TGTGCCAGCAGCCCGGGGAGGGGAGCCACTGAAGCTTTCTTT
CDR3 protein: CASSPGRGATEAFF

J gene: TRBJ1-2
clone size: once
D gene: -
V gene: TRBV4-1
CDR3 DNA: TGCGCCAGCAGCCAATTCCTCCCCTTACTTACCCGGCCCCCGGGACTTAAGGAGGGCTACACCTTC
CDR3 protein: CASSQFLPLLTRPPGLKEGYTF